This is a list of T cell receptor beta chains from one sample in a study of beta chain features in type 1 diabetes. Sequencing used immunoSEQ multiplex PCR; TCRdb keeps in-frame clones, though not all of them. The sample consists of some 350,000 clones, approximately 15% of them appearing once. Sequencing was performed on naive CD4+ T cells from blood. The receptors derive from a woman younger than 30 with type 1 diabetes. Each CDR3 is given with its conserved first and last residue. Each record gives: CDR3 length, clone size, D gene, V gene, J gene, CDR3 DNA, CDR3 protein. A D gene is named only where the DNA matches it firmly. Size is stated for part of the rows, as once, few or many counts, or as a class when the clone is expanded.

15,few,TRBD1,TRBV7-9,TRBJ1-2,TGTGCCAGCAGCTGGGCGGACAGGGCAGGTGCCGGCTACACCTTC,CASSWADRAGAGYTF
18,.,.,TRBV5-6,TRBJ2-3,TGTGCCAGCAGCTCATTGGCGTGGGCAGTCGGATTCACAGATACGCAGTATTTT,CASSSLAWAVGFTDTQYF
14,.,.,TRBV18,TRBJ2-1,TGTGCCAGCTTCACCGGGACACACTACAATGAGCAGTTCTTC,CASFTGTHYNEQFF
15,.,.,TRBV28,TRBJ2-7,TGTGCCAGCAGCCTACATTCAGGGGTCGCCTACGAGCAGTACTTC,CASSLHSGVAYEQYF
18,few,TRBD2,TRBV27,TRBJ2-1,TGTGCCAGCAGTGGGACCAGCGGGATTCCGATCTCCCACAATGAGCAGTTCTTC,CASSGTSGIPISHNEQFF
17,.,TRBD1,TRBV11-1,TRBJ1-1,TGTGCCAGCAGCCTGAGGACAGGGGGCGTTGGGAACACTGAAGCTTTCTTT,CASSLRTGGVGNTEAFF
16,.,TRBD2,TRBV19,TRBJ2-1,TGTGCCAGTAGTACCCTACTAGCGGGAGGCCGAAATGAGCAGTTCTTC,CASSTLLAGGRNEQFF
17,.,.,TRBV28,TRBJ1-5,TGTGCCAGCAGGGTGGGTCCGGGGATCTTTGGCAATCAGCCCCAGCATTTT,CASRVGPGIFGNQPQHF
15,.,TRBD2,TRBV29-1,TRBJ2-1,TGCAGCGTTGCCCGGGGGACTAGTGGAGCCAATGAGCAGTTCTTC,CSVARGTSGANEQFF
15,few,.,TRBV4-1,TRBJ1-2,TGCGCCAGCAGCCAAGAGGGGGCGCGGATTTGGGGCTACACCTTC,CASSQEGARIWGYTF
13,few,.,TRBV7-9,TRBJ1-5,TGTGCCAGCAGCGTAGACACCAATCAGCCCCAGCATTTT,CASSVDTNQPQHF
15,.,TRBD2,TRBV28,TRBJ2-3,TGTGCCAGCAGTGTAGCTAGCGGGGGAACAGATACGCAGTATTTT,CASSVASGGTDTQYF
12,few,.,TRBV2,TRBJ2-5,TGTGCCAGCAGTGGGGAGCAAGAGACCCAGTACTTC,CASSGEQETQYF
18,few,.,TRBV7-9,TRBJ2-3,TGTGCCAGCTACGCAATGGGCGAAGCAGGCGCTTTCACAGATACGCAGTATTTT,CASYAMGEAGAFTDTQYF
17,.,TRBD2,TRBV11-2,TRBJ2-3,TGTGCCAGCAGCTTACTCGGTCGGACTAGCGGAACAGATACGCAGTATTTT,CASSLLGRTSGTDTQYF
18,few,.,TRBV7-2,TRBJ2-1,TGTGCCAGCAGCTTAGGAACTAGAGACTTAAGCTCCTACAATGAGCAGTTCTTC,CASSLGTRDLSSYNEQFF
16,.,TRBD2,TRBV9,TRBJ2-2,TGTGCCAGCAGCGACCCGACTAGCGGGTACACCGGGGAGCTGTTTTTT,CASSDPTSGYTGELFF
14,.,.,TRBV10-3,TRBJ2-5,TGTGCCATCAGTGCGGGCGGGGATCTGGAGACCCAGTACTTC,CAISAGGDLETQYF
14,few,TRBD1,TRBV18,TRBJ2-7,TGTGCCAGCTCACCACCGGACAGGGTTCACGAGCAGTACTTC,CASSPPDRVHEQYF
14,.,.,TRBV28,TRBJ1-3,TGTGCCAGCAGAGCGGGGGGCGGGGGAAACACCATATATTTT,CASRAGGGGNTIYF
17,few,TRBD1,TRBV5-6,TRBJ1-1,TGTGCCAGCAGCTGGGCGGGGACAGGGACAACGAACACTGAAGCTTTCTTT,CASSWAGTGTTNTEAFF
17,.,.,TRBV5-1,TRBJ2-5,TGCGCCAGCAGATTGAGGGTGGCAGGGGTCGGCCAAGAGACCCAGTACTTC,CASRLRVAGVGQETQYF
14,.,TRBD1,TRBV15,TRBJ1-2,TGTGCCACCAGCTCCCCCGGGACAGGGAACAGGCACACCTTC,CATSSPGTGNRHTF
15,.,.,TRBV19,TRBJ2-1,TGTGCCAGTAGTAACCGGCCTAACAGAGACAATGAGCAGTTCTTC,CASSNRPNRDNEQFF
14,few,TRBD1,TRBV7-2,TRBJ1-1,TGTGCCAGCAGCTTTCGACAGGGAAGATCTGAAGCTTTCTTT,CASSFRQGRSEAFF
13,.,.,TRBV29-1,TRBJ2-1,TGCAGCGTTGAAGGGCGGACCTACAATGAGCAGTTCTTC,CSVEGRTYNEQFF
17,few,TRBD2,TRBV15,TRBJ2-1,TGTGCCACCAGCAGAGGGGGGACTAGCGGGAGGGTCAATGAGCAGTTCTTC,CATSRGGTSGRVNEQFF
14,few,TRBD2,TRBV18,TRBJ2-5,TGTGCCAGCTCACCACTAGCGGGAAAAGAGACCCAGTACTTC,CASSPLAGKETQYF
15,few,TRBD2,TRBV10-3,TRBJ2-7,TGTGCCATCAGTGAGTCACTAGCGGGAACCCACGAGCAGTACTTC,CAISESLAGTHEQYF
13,.,.,TRBV2,TRBJ1-4,TGTGCCAGCAGTGGTCAGGGCAATGAAAAACTGTTTTTT,CASSGQGNEKLFF
13,.,.,TRBV11-2,TRBJ1-5,TGTGCCAGCAGCTTATCAGGCTATCAGCCCCAGCATTTT,CASSLSGYQPQHF
15,few,TRBD2,TRBV5-1,TRBJ2-5,TGCGCCAGCAGCTCGCTAGCGGGAGTGGTGGAGACCCAGTACTTC,CASSSLAGVVETQYF
15,.,TRBD2,TRBV28,TRBJ2-2,TGTGCCAGCAGTTGGGGGGGTCTGAACACCGGGGAGCTGTTTTTT,CASSWGGLNTGELFF
11,.,.,TRBV20-1,TRBJ2-1,TGCAGTGCCCCGCGGGGAAATGAGCAGTTCTTC,CSAPRGNEQFF
15,few,TRBD1,TRBV4-2,TRBJ2-5,TGTGCCAGCAGCCAGGCCGGACAGGGGAAAGAGACCCAGTACTTC,CASSQAGQGKETQYF
14,few,.,TRBV4-3,TRBJ1-1,TGCGCCAGCAGCCAAGAGCAGGGGTATACTGAAGCTTTCTTT,CASSQEQGYTEAFF